This is a list of T cell receptor beta chains from one sample in a study of T cell changes during pregnancy in multiple sclerosis. Assay: immunoSEQ multiplex PCR; the TCRdb copy retains only in-frame clones and omits some. The profile shows about 38,000 clones, about 91% of them singletons. The sample here was CD8+ T cells from peripheral blood mononuclear cells, taken after pregnancy. All receptors derive from a female donor with multiple sclerosis, enrolled in a pregnancy study. Both conserved end residues are part of each CDR3. A D gene is named only where the DNA matches it firmly. Rows may omit the clone size; those that give it use once, few, many or a size class.

D gene | J gene | clone size | V gene | CDR3 DNA | CDR3 protein
. | TRBJ1-2 | . | TRBV27 | TGTGCCAGCAGCCCCCGTTTGGAGGGTAGGGCCTATGGCTACACCTTC | CASSPRLEGRAYGYTF
. | TRBJ2-7 | once | TRBV9 | TGTGCCAGCAGCGGAGGGGACTCACACTATCTAGCCTTC | CASSGGDSHYLAF
. | TRBJ2-1 | once | TRBV19 | TGTGCCAGTAGTATAGGCGACGGGAAAAATGAGCAGTTCTTC | CASSIGDGKNEQFF
TRBD1 | TRBJ2-7 | . | TRBV9 | TGTGCCAGCAGCGTAGGTGGGGACAGGACCTACGAGCAGTACTTC | CASSVGGDRTYEQYF
TRBD2 | TRBJ2-1 | once | TRBV19 | TGTGCCAGTAGTATTTTTCCGCTGGAGGTAGCGGGCCAAAGCTCCTACAATGAGCAGTTCTTC | CASSIFPLEVAGQSSYNEQFF
. | TRBJ1-4 | . | TRBV9 | TGTGCCAGCAGCCGTAGCGTTAATGAAAAACTGTTTTTT | CASSRSVNEKLFF
TRBD1 | TRBJ2-5 | . | TRBV6-1 | TGTGCCAGCAGTGAAGAATTCAGGGGGGAGACCCAGTACTTC | CASSEEFRGETQYF
. | TRBJ2-2 | once | TRBV2 | TGTGCCAGCAGTGAACAGCTTAGCGTAAATACCGGGGAGCTGTTTTTT | CASSEQLSVNTGELFF
. | TRBJ1-4 | . | TRBV9 | TGTGCCAGCAGCGTAGGAGGGGACAAGGCTGAAAAACTGTTTTTT | CASSVGGDKAEKLFF
. | TRBJ1-1 | . | TRBV9 | TGTGCCAGCCGAGGGCCGGGTTCTGGCACTGAAGCTTTCTTT | CASRGPGSGTEAFF
. | TRBJ2-2 | . | TRBV4-2 | TGTGCCAGCAGCCCCGGGGGAACCGGGGAGCTGTTTTTT | CASSPGGTGELFF
. | TRBJ1-2 | . | TRBV20-1 | TGCAGTGCCGGGGTCCGTTATGGCTACACCTTC | CSAGVRYGYTF
. | TRBJ1-2 | . | TRBV9 | TGTGCCAGCAGCGCGAACTCTAACTATGGCTACACCTTC | CASSANSNYGYTF
. | TRBJ2-3 | . | TRBV19 | TGTGCCAGTAGTATTGCGCGATACACAGATACGCAGTATTTT | CASSIARYTDTQYF
. | TRBJ2-6 | . | TRBV5-1 | TGCGCCAGCAGCTTCAATCAGGGGCCTGGGGCCAACGTCCTGACTTTC | CASSFNQGPGANVLTF
TRBD1 | TRBJ2-6 | . | TRBV4-1 | TGCGCCAGCAGCCTGTCGCAGGGGGTTGGGGCCAACGTCCTGACTTTC | CASSLSQGVGANVLTF
. | TRBJ2-2 | . | TRBV7-3 | TGTGCCAGCAGCCGGACAGTGTCCACCGGGGAGCTGTTTTTT | CASSRTVSTGELFF
. | TRBJ2-6 | . | TRBV9 | TGTGCCAGCAGCGGCGGTCGATTCTCTGGGGCCAACGTCCTGACTTTC | CASSGGRFSGANVLTF
. | TRBJ1-4 | . | TRBV6-1 | TGTGCCAGCACCGGAACGGGGGAAAAACTGTTTTTT | CASTGTGEKLFF
TRBD1 | TRBJ2-7 | . | TRBV19 | TGTGCCAGTAGTTCCGGGACAGGGTCATACGAGCAGTACTTC | CASSSGTGSYEQYF
. | TRBJ2-5 | many | TRBV29-1 | TGCAGCGTTTTACTGAGTTTCCAAGAGACCCAGTACTTC | CSVLLSFQETQYF
TRBD1 | TRBJ2-2 | . | TRBV5-1 | TGCGCCAGCAGCCTCCGGGACAGGGGAACCGGGGAGCTGTTTTTT | CASSLRDRGTGELFF
TRBD2 | TRBJ2-1 | . | TRBV7-6 | TGTGCCAGCAGCTTCGGCGGGGGGGCCAGCAATGAGCAGTTCTTC | CASSFGGGASNEQFF
. | TRBJ1-2 | . | TRBV6-1 | TGTGCCAGCAGTGAAGCGGGTGGGGGCGCGAGGGGCTACACCTTC | CASSEAGGGARGYTF
TRBD2 | TRBJ2-7 | . | TRBV25-1 | TGTGCCAGCAGTGAATATCCCCCAGCGGGGACCTACGAGCAGTACTTC | CASSEYPPAGTYEQYF
. | TRBJ1-5 | . | TRBV19 | TGTGCCAGTAGTACCCTGGGAGGGGATCAGCCCCAGCATTTT | CASSTLGGDQPQHF